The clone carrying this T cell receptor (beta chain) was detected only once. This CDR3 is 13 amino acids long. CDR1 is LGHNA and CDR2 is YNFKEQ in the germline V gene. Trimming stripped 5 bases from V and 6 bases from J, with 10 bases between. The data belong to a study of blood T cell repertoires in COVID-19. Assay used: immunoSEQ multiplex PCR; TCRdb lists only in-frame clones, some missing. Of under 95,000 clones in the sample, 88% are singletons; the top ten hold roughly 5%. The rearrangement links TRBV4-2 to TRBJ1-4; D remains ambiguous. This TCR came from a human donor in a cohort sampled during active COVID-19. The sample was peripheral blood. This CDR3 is CASSVPGDEKLFF. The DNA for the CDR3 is TGTGCCAGCAGCGTCCCCGGAGATGAAAAACTGTTTTTT.